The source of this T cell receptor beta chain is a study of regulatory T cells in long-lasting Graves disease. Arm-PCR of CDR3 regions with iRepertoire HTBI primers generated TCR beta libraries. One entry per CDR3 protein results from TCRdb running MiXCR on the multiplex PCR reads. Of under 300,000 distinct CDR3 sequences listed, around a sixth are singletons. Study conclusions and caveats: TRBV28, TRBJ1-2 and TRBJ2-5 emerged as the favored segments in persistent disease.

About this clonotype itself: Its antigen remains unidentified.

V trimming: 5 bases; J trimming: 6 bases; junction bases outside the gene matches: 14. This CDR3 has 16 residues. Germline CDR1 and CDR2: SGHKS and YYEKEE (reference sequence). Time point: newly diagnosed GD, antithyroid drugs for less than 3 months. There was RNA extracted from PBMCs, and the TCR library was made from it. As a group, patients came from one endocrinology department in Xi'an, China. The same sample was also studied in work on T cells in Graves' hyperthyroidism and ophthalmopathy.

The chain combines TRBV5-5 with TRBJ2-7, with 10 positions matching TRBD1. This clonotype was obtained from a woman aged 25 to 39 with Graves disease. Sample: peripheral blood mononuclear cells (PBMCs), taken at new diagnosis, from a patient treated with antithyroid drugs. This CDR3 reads CASSKQGGTGVSEQYF. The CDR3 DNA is TGTGCCAGCAGTAAACAGGGGGGGACAGGGGTCTCCGAGCAGTACTTC.